Given below is one T cell receptor beta chain in context. This entry comes from a study of blood T cell repertoires in COVID-19. About the research overall: Both acute and convalescent COVID-19 samples were obtained from the United States, Italy and Spain.

Trimming took 4 bases from V and 7 from J; bases not matched to a gene: 6. In germline, CDR1 is MDHEN, CDR2 SYDVKM. The CDR3 has 15 amino acids. In the original processing: Quantification of nucleated cells was approximated via reference gene primer amplification. Here immunoSEQ multiplex PCR was the method, and the copy in TCRdb shows in-frame clones only, minus some. V, J and clone size reflect that table, while D and trimming were determined from the DNA. The data contain about 71,000 clones, more than 70% of them singletons. This rearrangement joins TRBV28 to TRBJ2-4, with 11 nucleotides matching TRBD2. This sequence was found in a man of 80 years or more with acute or convalescent COVID-19. The material sequenced was peripheral blood. The CDR3 loop reads CASSYTSGRGNIQYF. Written as DNA, the CDR3 is TGTGCCAGCAGTTACACTAGCGGGAGAGGCAACATTCAGTACTTC.